This T cell receptor beta chain emerged from a study of control samples from healthy donors and cancer patients. Assay: immunoSEQ multiplex PCR; the TCRdb copy retains only in-frame clones and omits some. The data contain 130,000 or so clones, around 94% of them singletons. The germline CDR1 and CDR2 sequences are SGHTA and FQGNSA. CDR3 length: 17 residues. Trimming shortened V by 0 bases and J by 1 base, and 15 bases separated the two germline ends. The table lists this clone with a few counts. The specimen was blood. This TCR derives from a middle-aged man in good health. The chain has TRBV7-2 and TRBJ1-1; D is ambiguous. The CDR3 nucleotides read TGTGCCAGCAGCTTAGCGCTAAGAATGGCCGGGAACACTGAAGCTTTCTTT. Amino acid sequence: CASSLALRMAGNTEAFF.